These 13 T cell receptor beta chains originate from one sample sequenced in a study of T cell responses to AZD1222 COVID-19 vaccine. This table comes from immunoSEQ multiplex PCR, and its TCRdb copy is limited to in-frame clones, with some not included. The sample lists 150,000 to 200,000 clones, 85% to 90% occurring once. Sequencing was performed on peripheral blood, taken on day 0 of AZD1222 vaccination. The source is an adult in good health.

This clone was seen a handful of times. The chain links TRBV27 to TRBJ2-7, with D possibly TRBD1 on 6 matching bases. V lost 5 bases, J lost 4 bases, and 24 bases lay in between. Germline V gene data show CDR1 as MNHEY and CDR2 as SMNVEV (reference sequence). The CDR3 runs to 17 residues. The CDR3 DNA is TGTGCCAGCAGTCCAAGGCCGCCAGGGGCCCAATCGTACGAGCAGTACTTC. Protein sequence: CASSPRPPGAQSYEQYF.

This sequence joins TRBV30 and TRBJ2-1; no reliable D call. The CDR3 contains 15 residues. V gave up 4 bases and J gave up 6 bases, with 19 bases separating them. CDR1 is GTSNPN, CDR2 SVGIG, per germline (reference sequence). CDR3 in DNA: TGTGCCTGGAAACAACGGTGGATGGTAGGCAATGAGCAGTTCTTC. Its translation is CAWKQRWMVGNEQFF.

The chain uses TRBV7-9 and TRBJ1-1; TRBD1 might be the D (5 bases). The CDR3 extends over 15 amino acids. The V gene lost 7 bases and the J gene lost 3 bases, with 18 bases spanning the gap. Germline lookup yields CDR1 SEHNR and CDR2 FQNEAQ (reference sequence). CDR3 residues: CASTNPRSGDTEAFF. The CDR3 nucleotides read TGTGCCAGCACCAACCCCAGGTCGGGGGACACTGAAGCTTTCTTT.

The chain combines TRBV20-1 with TRBJ2-2; either TRBD1 or TRBD2 may supply D (5 bases each). V dropped 3 bases and J dropped 15 bases, with 20 bases sitting between them. CDR1 is DFQATT, CDR2 SNEGSKA, per germline (reference sequence). The CDR3 is 13 amino acids. In nucleotides, the CDR3 is TGCAGTGCTAGTCTCGAGGGGCGCACAAAGGTGTTTTTT. It codes for CSASLEGRTKVFF.

This chain uses TRBV9 with TRBJ2-3; 10 nucleotides align to TRBD1. V lost 4 bases to trimming and J lost 2 bases; unmatched junction nucleotides: 4. The germline V gene encodes CDR1 SGDLS and CDR2 YYNGEE. The CDR3 runs to 15 residues. The CDR3 protein is CASSLDRGHTDTQYF. DNA of the CDR3: TGTGCCAGCAGCCTCGACAGGGGGCACACAGATACGCAGTATTTT.

J is TRBJ2-3 and V is TRBV6-5; TRBD2 matches 8 bases. The length of the CDR3 is 12 residues. Germline values: CDR1 MNHEY, CDR2 SVGAGI. Unmatched junction bases numbered 9, after V lost 7 bases and J lost 12 bases. The CDR3 protein is CASTPGGGTQYF. The CDR3 region has the DNA TGTGCCAGCACCCCCGGGGGGGGAACCCAGTATTTT.

The chain recombines TRBV9 with TRBJ2-2; 16 bases agree with TRBD2. V dropped 0 bases and J dropped 5; count of bases not matched to a gene: 4. The length of the CDR3 is 18 residues. CDR1 is SGDLS and CDR2 is YYNGEE in the germline V gene. This CDR3 is CASSVDSGLAGGTGELFF. The CDR3 DNA is TGTGCCAGCAGCGTAGACTCGGGACTAGCGGGGGGGACCGGGGAGCTGTTTTTT.

The chain employs TRBV4-1 and TRBJ1-5, with D perhaps matching TRBD1 (6 bases). Trimming took off 2 bases at V and 5 bases at J, with 22 bases between the two ends. The CDR3 extends over 18 amino acids. The germline V gene encodes CDR1 MGHRA and CDR2 YSYEKL. CDR3 in DNA: TGCGCCAGCAGCCAACCTCTGCGGGGGCGGATGTCTCATCAGCCCCAGCATTTT. Residues: CASSQPLRGRMSHQPQHF.

The chain joins TRBV28 to TRBJ2-1; D gene uncertain. The CDR3 extends over 12 amino acids. Trimming cost V 2 bases and J 9 bases, with 8 bases left between them. The germline CDR1 and CDR2 sequences are MDHEN and SYDVKM. CDR3 coding DNA: TGTGCCAGCAGTTTAGTCGTGGGTGAGCAGTTCTTC. It is translated as CASSLVVGEQFF. The full variable domain, completed using reference TRBV28 and TRBJ2-1, is DVKVTQSSRYLVKRTGEKVFLECVQDMDHENMFWYRQDPGLGLRLIYFSYDVKMKEKGDIPEGYSVSREKKERFSLILESASTNQTSMYLCASSLVVGEQFFGPGTRLTVL.

The CDR3 bases are TGTGCCAGCAGCCAAGATTGGACAAGAGAGACCCAGTACTTC. This translates into CASSQDWTRETQYF. V is TRBV3-1 (or the pseudogene TRBV3-2) and J is TRBJ2-5, with a possible D match to TRBD1 (5 bases). Trimming shortened V by 0 bases and J by 4 bases, and 9 bases separated the two germline ends. CDR1 is LGHDT, CDR2 YNNKEL, per germline (reference sequence). The CDR3 contains 14 residues.

This rearrangement joins TRBV5-4 to TRBJ1-4, with D tentatively TRBD1 (6 bases). There are 17 residues in the CDR3. V was pared by 0 bases and J by 10 bases, with 22 bases between. CDR1 SGHNT and CDR2 YYREEE come from the germline V gene (reference sequence). In DNA form, the CDR3 reads TGTGCCAGCAGCTTGGCGACCTCGGGGGGGGGCGAGGGAAAACTGTTTTTT. Amino acids: CASSLATSGGGEGKLFF.

The chain recombines TRBV2 with TRBJ1-5; no clear D. Germline lookup yields CDR1 SNHLY and CDR2 FYNNEI. V was cut by 5 bases and J by 7 bases, with 12 bases left in between. The CDR3 loop spans 13 amino acids. The CDR3, as DNA: TGTGCCAGCAGTCGACGGGCGGCACAGCCCCAGCATTTT. Its translation is CASSRRAAQPQHF.

The chain uses TRBV6-5 and TRBJ1-2; the D gene is possibly TRBD1 (5 bases). Germline V gene lookup returns CDR1 MNHEY and CDR2 SVGAGI. The length of the CDR3 is 15 residues. V lost 5 bases and J lost 4, with 17 bases in between. The CDR3 sequence is CASSRMTAPAYGYTF. CDR3 in DNA: TGTGCCAGCAGTCGAATGACAGCGCCCGCCTATGGCTACACCTTC.